A single T cell receptor beta chain is shown here with its context. Its antigen is undetermined. The data stem from a study of T cell responses to AZD1222 COVID-19 vaccine. Sequenced by immunoSEQ multiplex PCR; TCRdb stores in-frame clones only, minus some. Among about 96,000 clones, around nine tenths were seen once, and the ten largest hold 4% to 6%. Study-wide results and limits: There were mostly white British donors and more females than males, and clonal diversity was possibly underestimated.

Trimming stripped 7 bases from V and 6 bases from J, with 21 bases between. Germline CDR1 reads SGHAT; CDR2 reads FQNNGV. The CDR3 sequence is 15 residues long. The V call is TRBV11-2, the J call TRBJ1-2, with D unclear. The material was peripheral blood, obtained on day 0 of MenACWY control vaccination. The receptor was derived from an adult in good health. CDR3 loop: CASTPIRRGGDGYTF. The CDR3 region has the DNA TGTGCCAGCACCCCGATCCGCCGGGGTGGGGATGGCTACACCTTC.